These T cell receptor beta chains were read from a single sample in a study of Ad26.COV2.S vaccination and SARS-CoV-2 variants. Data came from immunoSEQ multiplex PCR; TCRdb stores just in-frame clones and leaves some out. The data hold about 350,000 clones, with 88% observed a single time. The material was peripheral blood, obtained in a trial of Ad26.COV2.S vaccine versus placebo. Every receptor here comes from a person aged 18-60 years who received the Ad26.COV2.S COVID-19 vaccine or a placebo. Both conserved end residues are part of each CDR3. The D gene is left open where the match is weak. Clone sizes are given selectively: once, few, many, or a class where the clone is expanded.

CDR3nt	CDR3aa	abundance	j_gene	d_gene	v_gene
TGTGCCAGCAGCCACGGGACTAGCCCCTCAGATACGCAGTATTTT	CASSHGTSPSDTQYF	.	TRBJ2-3	TRBD2	TRBV14
TGCGCCAGCAGCTTGGGGGGGAACAGCAATCAGCCCCAGCATTTT	CASSLGGNSNQPQHF	.	TRBJ1-5	.	TRBV5-1
TGCGCCAGCAGCCAAGATACGGCACTCTCCAACTATGGCTACACCTTC	CASSQDTALSNYGYTF	.	TRBJ1-2	.	TRBV4-3
TGTGCCAGCATCACACGGGGCCGCTCCTACGAGCAGTACTTC	CASITRGRSYEQYF	.	TRBJ2-7	.	TRBV5-6
TGCGCCAGCAGCAAGATCGACAGCTCGGAGGGGGCCTACGAGCAGTACTTC	CASSKIDSSEGAYEQYF	.	TRBJ2-7	.	TRBV5-1
TGTGCCTGGAGCCGGGACAGACCCCTTGGCTACACCTTC	CAWSRDRPLGYTF	.	TRBJ1-2	TRBD1	TRBV30
TGTGCCAGCAGCTTAACAGAGTTGAACACTGAAGCTTTCTTT	CASSLTELNTEAFF	.	TRBJ1-1	.	TRBV5-8
TGTGCCAGCAGTGAATATAGAAGCGGGGGCACAGATACGCAGTATTTT	CASSEYRSGGTDTQYF	.	TRBJ2-3	TRBD2	TRBV25-1
TGCGCCAGCAGCCAAGATTACGGGGGTAACACTGAAGCTTTCTTT	CASSQDYGGNTEAFF	.	TRBJ1-1	.	TRBV4-3
TGTGCCAGCAGTGAAGGTCGGGGTTTGGTTTATGGCTACACCTTC	CASSEGRGLVYGYTF	.	TRBJ1-2	.	TRBV6-1
TGTGCCACCAGCAGACGTCGGCGGGAGGGCCGAAGAGATACGCAGTATTTT	CATSRRRREGRRDTQYF	.	TRBJ2-3	TRBD2	TRBV15
TGTGCCAGCCGCAGGGGGGGAGCGAGCACAGATACGCAGTATTTT	CASRRGGASTDTQYF	.	TRBJ2-3	.	TRBV27
TGCAGTGCTAATTTGGACAGGGAAGCTTTCTTT	CSANLDREAFF	once	TRBJ1-1	TRBD1	TRBV20-1
TGCGCCAGCAGCTTGGACAGTACCTACGAGCAGTACTTC	CASSLDSTYEQYF	once	TRBJ2-7	.	TRBV5-1
TGTGCCAGCAGCTTGGGCCCCGCCTTGGGGACTGAAGCTTTCTTT	CASSLGPALGTEAFF	.	TRBJ1-1	.	TRBV5-6
TGCGCCAGCAGTTCAATCGGGGTGGGCACTGAAGCTTTCTTT	CASSSIGVGTEAFF	.	TRBJ1-1	.	TRBV5-1
TGTGCCAGCTCACCGGGGACAGGGGATTCACCCCTCCACTTT	CASSPGTGDSPLHF	.	TRBJ1-6	TRBD1	TRBV18
TGTGCCACCAGCAGAGATATGGCTAGCGGGGGGACGGAGACCCAGTACTTC	CATSRDMASGGTETQYF	.	TRBJ2-5	TRBD2	TRBV15
TGTGCCTGGAGCGCCATTAGCGGGAGCACCTACAATGAGCAGTTCTTC	CAWSAISGSTYNEQFF	.	TRBJ2-1	TRBD2	TRBV30
TGTGCCTGGAGTGGGGCTAGCGGGGCTTACGAGCAGTACTTC	CAWSGASGAYEQYF	.	TRBJ2-7	TRBD2	TRBV30
TGTGCCAGCAGCCTATCAGAGACCCAGTACTTC	CASSLSETQYF	.	TRBJ2-5	.	TRBV14
TGTGCCAGCAGTTCCACAGGGGCGTATGGCTACACCTTC	CASSSTGAYGYTF	.	TRBJ1-2	TRBD1	TRBV28
TGTGCCTGGACGGCAGGCAGGGTGAACTCTGGGGCCAACGTCCTGACTTTC	CAWTAGRVNSGANVLTF	.	TRBJ2-6	.	TRBV30
TGTGCCAGCAGTTACCCGAGGGAGAACTATGGCTACACCTTC	CASSYPRENYGYTF	.	TRBJ1-2	.	TRBV6-2/TRBV6-3
TGTGCCAGCAGCTTAACTTTGGGACAAACTGAAGCTTTCTTT	CASSLTLGQTEAFF	.	TRBJ1-1	.	TRBV7-9
TGTGCCAGCAGCTTATTTCCGGGCACGGATCAGCCCCAGCATTTT	CASSLFPGTDQPQHF	few	TRBJ1-5	.	TRBV7-2
TGTGCCAGCAGTGGCGACGCCTACGAGCAGTACTTC	CASSGDAYEQYF	once	TRBJ2-7	.	TRBV2
TGTGCCAGCAGTTCAGGACAGGCCCTGCGCTCTGAAGCTTTCTTT	CASSSGQALRSEAFF	once	TRBJ1-1	TRBD1	TRBV7-3
TGTGCCAGTAGTACGCCAGGGACAGGGGGCGGTTATGGCAATCAGCCCCAGCATTTT	CASSTPGTGGGYGNQPQHF	.	TRBJ1-5	TRBD1	TRBV19
TGTGCCAGCAGCTCGGCGTTACGTGGCAGGGCTCGGTATTTT	CASSSALRGRARYF	.	TRBJ2-3	.	TRBV3-1/TRBV3-2
TGTGCCAGCAACGAGGGACGTTTTAACACTGAAGCTTTCTTT	CASNEGRFNTEAFF	.	TRBJ1-1	.	TRBV28
TGTGCCAGCAGCGGGGGCCCTCGGGATACGCAGTATTTT	CASSGGPRDTQYF	.	TRBJ2-3	.	TRBV6-4
TGTGCCAGCAGCTCGAGACTGGGGACTAGCGGGCCCATCAATGAGCAGTTCTTC	CASSSRLGTSGPINEQFF	.	TRBJ2-1	TRBD2	TRBV7-8
TGTGCCAGCAGCCGTGCACAGGGCTACGAGCAGTACTTC	CASSRAQGYEQYF	.	TRBJ2-7	.	TRBV7-3
TGTGCCAGCAGCTTAGCCAGGGCCCTCCCACTGGATGGCTACACCTTC	CASSLARALPLDGYTF	.	TRBJ1-2	.	TRBV7-8
TGTGCCAGTAGACGAGGAGCCGGGATCACGCCCCAGCATTTT	CASRRGAGITPQHF	.	TRBJ1-5	.	TRBV19